The 16 T cell receptor beta chains in this list originate from one sample, sequenced in a study of T cell responses to AZD1222 COVID-19 vaccine. Using immunoSEQ multiplex PCR, the repertoire was profiled, and TCRdb retains in-frame clones only, with some absent. The table lists around 160,000 clones, approximately 85% of them singletons, with 4.1% in the top ten. The specimen comprised peripheral blood, sampled on day 0 of MenACWY control vaccination. The receptors were gathered from an adult in good health.

This clone has a handful of counts. The rearrangement joins TRBV2 to TRBJ1-5; TRBD1 agrees at 7 bases. V was clipped by 6 bases and J by 5 bases; unmatched bases: 10. Germline lookup yields CDR1 SNHLY and CDR2 FYNNEI. This CDR3 comprises 15 residues. The CDR3 loop reads CASSPRQGPHQPQHF. In DNA form, the CDR3 reads TGTGCCAGCAGCCCTAGACAGGGTCCCCATCAGCCCCAGCATTTT.

Of note for this clone: It is unclear where the CDR3 begins or ends on the DNA, so no DNA is shown, and the CDR3 is as TCRdb lists it. The chain's CDR3 is CASSFGPGQGGYNEQFF. J is TRBJ2-1 and V is TRBV7-8; the table names TRBD1, a call not compared with the DNA. Germline V lookup: CDR1 SGHVS, CDR2 FQNEAQ. The CDR3 region is 17 residues in length, termini included.

The chain recombines TRBV12-3 or TRBV12-4 with TRBJ1-2; D remains ambiguous. Trimming took 7 bases from V and 0 from J, leaving 9 bases between them. CDR3 size: 13 residues. The CDR3 loop reads CASTIDTNYGYTF. Here the CDR3 DNA reads TGTGCCAGCACCATTGACACTAACTATGGCTACACCTTC.

The V call is TRBV3-1 (or the pseudogene TRBV3-2), the J call TRBJ1-3; a weak D match, TRBD1 (5 bases). Germline-derived CDR1 and CDR2 are LGHDT and YNNKEL (reference sequence). The CDR3 covers 15 residues. Trimming stripped 1 base from V and 4 bases from J, with 11 bases between. CDR3: CASSQVQGKGNTIYF. In nucleotides, the CDR3 is TGTGCCAGCAGCCAAGTTCAGGGTAAGGGAAACACCATATATTTT.

The chain uses TRBV29-1 and TRBJ1-1, with 8 bases lining up with TRBD1. CDR1 is SQVTM, CDR2 ANQGSEA, per germline. With V trimmed by 1 base and J by 3 bases, 13 bases remained unmatched. The CDR3 is made up of 17 amino acids. CDR3 bases: TGCAGCGTTGAAGGGGGGACAGGATCACGGCGGGACACTGAAGCTTTCTTT. This gives the protein CSVEGGTGSRRDTEAFF.

V usage is TRBV7-3 and J usage is TRBJ1-6; D gene uncertain. V was cut by 0 bases and J by 0 bases, with 6 bases left in between. CDR3 length: 16 amino acids. Germline V gene data show CDR1 as SGHTA and CDR2 as FQGTGA. The CDR3 protein is CASSLTASSYNSPLHF. DNA for the CDR3: TGTGCCAGCAGCTTAACTGCCAGCTCCTATAATTCACCCCTCCACTTT. Full variable domain (rest looked up from reference TRBV7-3 and TRBJ1-6): GAGVSQTPSNKVTEKGKYVELRCDPISGHTALYWYRQSLGQGPEFLIYFQGTGAADDSGLPNDRFFAVRPEGSVSTLKIQRTERGDSAVYLCASSLTASSYNSPLHFGNGTRLTVT.

This chain connects TRBV11-2 to TRBJ2-1, with D maybe TRBD1 (5 bases). Germline values: CDR1 SGHAT, CDR2 FQNNGV. The V and J ends lost 1 base and 9 bases respectively, with 7 bases between them. This CDR3 is 12 amino acids long. CDR3 amino acids: CASSLVGAEQFF. CDR3 nucleotides: TGTGCCAGCAGCTTAGTAGGGGCTGAGCAGTTCTTC.

The chain is built from TRBV6-1 and TRBJ2-7, with D uncertain. V was cut by 2 bases and J by 4 bases, with 12 bases left in between. The CDR3 loop spans 14 amino acids. Germline V gene sequence: CDR1 MNHNS, CDR2 SASEGT. The CDR3 nucleotides are TGTGCCAGCAGTGAACAGGATCGATTTTACGAGCAGTACGTC. Amino acids: CASSEQDRFYEQYV.

The chain combines TRBV19 with TRBJ2-1, with D tentatively TRBD2 (5 bases). Germline V gene sequence: CDR1 LNHDA, CDR2 SQIVND (reference sequence). V gave up 3 bases and J gave up 3 bases, with 12 bases separating them. The CDR3 consists of 15 residues. The CDR3 loop is CASSITSLGYNEQFF. In DNA, the CDR3 is TGTGCCAGTAGTATCACTAGTTTGGGCTACAATGAGCAGTTCTTC.

The rearrangement joins TRBV6-2 or TRBV6-3 to TRBJ1-6; 9 nucleotides match TRBD1. Germline CDR1 MNHEY, CDR2 SVGEGT. V shed 5 bases, J shed 10 bases, and the junction held 3 bases outside the gene matches. The CDR3 is 13 residues long. CDR3 sequence reads: CASSRQGDSPLHF. In nucleotides, the CDR3 is TGTGCCAGCAGTAGACAGGGGGACTCACCCCTCCACTTT.

This clone was detected only once. The rearrangement uses TRBV18 and TRBJ1-2; no firm D call. The ends were cut back, 4 bases at V and 2 bases at J, with 11 bases in the middle. Per the germline V gene, CDR1 is KGHSH and CDR2 is LQKENI. The CDR3 has 14 residues. CDR3 protein: CASSRSGQNYGYTF. The CDR3 DNA sequence: TGTGCCAGCTCACGGTCAGGCCAGAACTATGGCTACACCTTC.

The chain recombines TRBV29-1 with TRBJ2-3; 11 bases are shared with TRBD1. Germline assignment: CDR1 SQVTM and CDR2 ANQGSEA. The CDR3 totals 15 residues. J was trimmed by 3 bases and V by 3 bases; bases with no gene match: 5. This CDR3 is CSVEDRGRGTDTQYF. In nucleotides, the CDR3 is TGCAGCGTTGAGGACAGGGGGCGCGGGACAGATACGCAGTATTTT.

This clone has a single count. The chain recombines TRBV12-5 with TRBJ1-5; D uncertain. The CDR3 runs 19 residues. Germline assignment: CDR1 LGHNT and CDR2 FRNRAP. V was cut by 0 bases and J by 2 bases, with 20 bases left in between. CDR3 loop: CASGLVTLGGIRGNQPQHF. The CDR3 bases are TGTGCTAGTGGTTTGGTAACCTTGGGAGGGATTAGGGGCAATCAGCCCCAGCATTTT.

The chain recombines TRBV7-3 with TRBJ2-1, with D perhaps TRBD1 (5 bases). This CDR3 has 13 residues. The germline V and J ends were trimmed by 5 bases and 5 bases, with 10 bases remaining between them. The germline V gene has CDR1 SGHTA and CDR2 FQGTGA. The CDR3: CASSSPDNNEQFF. As DNA, the CDR3 is TGTGCCAGCAGCAGCCCGGACAACAATGAGCAGTTCTTC.

This chain links TRBV6-1 with TRBJ1-2; TRBD1 matches at 8 bases. The V and J ends lost 2 bases and 7 bases, in that order; junction bases with no gene match: 9. The CDR3 spans 15 residues. Germline CDR1 and CDR2: MNHNS and SASEGT. For the CDR3, the DNA is TGTGCCAGCAGTGAATCGGGGACAGGAAGGTTTGGCTACACCTTC. The encoded protein is CASSESGTGRFGYTF.

The chain recombines TRBV5-1 with TRBJ2-2; the D gene is possibly TRBD1 (5 bases). This CDR3 is 15 amino acids long. V shed 0 bases and J shed 5 bases, with 11 bases lying between them. In germline, CDR1 is SGHRS, CDR2 YFSETQ. CDR3 bases: TGCGCCAGCAGCTTGGTAGGGGTCCTGACCGGGGAGCTGTTTTTT. It codes for CASSLVGVLTGELFF.